This T cell receptor beta chain was profiled in a study of patients and donors after allogeneic stem cell transplantation. CDR1 and CDR2 from the germline V gene are MNHEY and SVGEGT. The CDR3 loop spans 14 amino acids. Trimming pared 8 bases from V and 3 bases from J, leaving 17 bases between. TCRdb analysed the RT-PCR reads with MiXCR anew, one entry per CDR3 protein. The data hold hundreds of thousands of distinct CDR3 sequences, with 12% to 15% observed a single time. The TCR originated in a human donor who was either an allogeneic HSCT recipient or a stem cell or donor lymphocyte infusion donor (not recorded which). It is not recorded whose cells these are; they may come from a transplant donor. The gene calls are TRBV6-2 or TRBV6-3 and TRBJ2-7, with D tentatively TRBD2 (5 bases). Sequencing input: blood, either unsorted or a sorted T cell fraction (not recorded which). CDR3 region: CASSLGPGYYEQYF. As DNA, the CDR3 is TGTGCCAGCTCCCTCGGGCCGGGATACTACGAGCAGTACTTC.